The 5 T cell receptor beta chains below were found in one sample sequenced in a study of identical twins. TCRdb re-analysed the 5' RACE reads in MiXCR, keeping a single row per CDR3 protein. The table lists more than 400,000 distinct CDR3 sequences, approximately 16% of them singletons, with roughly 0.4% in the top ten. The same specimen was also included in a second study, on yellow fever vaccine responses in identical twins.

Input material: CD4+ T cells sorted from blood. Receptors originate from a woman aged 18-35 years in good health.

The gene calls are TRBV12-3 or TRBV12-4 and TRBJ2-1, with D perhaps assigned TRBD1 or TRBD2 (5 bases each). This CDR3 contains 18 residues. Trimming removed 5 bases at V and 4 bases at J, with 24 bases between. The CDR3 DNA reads TGTGCCAGCAGTCCCCCGGAGAGGGGCAGGGTTTCGTACAATGAGCAGTTCTTC. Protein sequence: CASSPPERGRVSYNEQFF.

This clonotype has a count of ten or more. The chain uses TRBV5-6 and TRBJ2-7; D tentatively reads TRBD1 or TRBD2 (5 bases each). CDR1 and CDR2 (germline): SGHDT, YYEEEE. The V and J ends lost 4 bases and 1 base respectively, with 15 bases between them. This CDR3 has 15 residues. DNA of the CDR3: TGTGCCAGCAGCCGGCTGAGGGGCACTTCCTACGAGCAGTACTTC. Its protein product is CASSRLRGTSYEQYF.

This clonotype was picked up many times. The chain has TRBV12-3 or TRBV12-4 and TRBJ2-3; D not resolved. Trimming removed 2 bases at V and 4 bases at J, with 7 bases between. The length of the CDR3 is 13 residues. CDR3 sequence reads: CASSLQRSDTQYF. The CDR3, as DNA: TGTGCCAGCAGTTTACAGCGCTCAGATACGCAGTATTTT.

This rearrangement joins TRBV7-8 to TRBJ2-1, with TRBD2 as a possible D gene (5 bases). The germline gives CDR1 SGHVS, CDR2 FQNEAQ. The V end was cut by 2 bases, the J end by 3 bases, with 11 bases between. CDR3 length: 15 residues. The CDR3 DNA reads TGTGCCAGCAGCTTACGGGGTTTCGTCTACAATGAGCAGTTCTTC. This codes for CASSLRGFVYNEQFF.

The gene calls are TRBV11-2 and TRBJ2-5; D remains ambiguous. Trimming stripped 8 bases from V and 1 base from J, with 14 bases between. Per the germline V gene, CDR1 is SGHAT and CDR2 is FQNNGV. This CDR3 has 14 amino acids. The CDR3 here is CASAKLSSQETQYF. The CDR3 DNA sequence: TGTGCCAGCGCTAAGTTGTCCAGCCAAGAGACCCAGTACTTC.